One sample yielded the 25 T cell receptor beta chains listed below, sequenced in a study of blood T cell repertoires in COVID-19. Produced via immunoSEQ multiplex PCR; TCRdb's table is partial and in-frame only. The table lists about 150,000 clones, roughly 80% of them singletons. The sample consisted of peripheral blood. The receptor source for this set is a woman aged 60-70 years with acute or convalescent COVID-19.

The gene calls are TRBV5-1 and TRBJ1-5; tentatively, D is TRBD1 (5 bases). With 1 base removed from V and 1 base from J, the gap between germline ends came to 9 bases. Germline CDR1 SGHRS, CDR2 YFSETQ. The CDR3 totals 15 residues. The CDR3 protein is CASSLQGISNQPQHF. The CDR3, as DNA: TGCGCCAGCAGCTTGCAGGGTATCAGCAATCAGCCCCAGCATTTT.

The chain has TRBV9 and TRBJ1-1; TRBD1 is a possible D gene (5 bases). The V gene lost 0 bases and the J gene lost 2 bases, with 8 bases spanning the gap. Looked up from germline, CDR1 is SGDLS and CDR2 is YYNGEE. The CDR3 is 14 residues long. As DNA, the CDR3 is TGTGCCAGCAGCGTAGCAGGGTCAAACACTGAAGCTTTCTTT. Protein: CASSVAGSNTEAFF.

V is TRBV3-1 (or the pseudogene TRBV3-2) and J is TRBJ2-7; weak D call: TRBD2 (6 bases). CDR1 is LGHDT and CDR2 is YNNKEL in the germline V gene (reference sequence). The CDR3 extends over 14 amino acids. V shed 0 bases and J shed 6 bases, with 12 bases lying between them. CDR3 loop: CASSQDFGGSEQYV. The CDR3 coding sequence is TGTGCCAGCAGCCAAGACTTTGGAGGGTCCGAGCAGTACGTC.

The chain links TRBV6-1 to TRBJ2-7; weak D call: TRBD1 (5 bases). V lost 1 base and J 5 bases, leaving 12 bases between the germline ends. Germline lookup yields CDR1 MNHNS and CDR2 SASEGT. CDR3 length equals 14 residues. The CDR3 loop reads CASSEGAGKNEQYF. CDR3 DNA: TGTGCCAGCAGTGAAGGAGCAGGGAAGAACGAGCAGTACTTC.

This sequence joins TRBV29-1 and TRBJ2-1; 8 bases align to TRBD1. This CDR3 contains 12 residues. J was trimmed by 9 bases and V by 7 bases; bases with no gene match: 8. The germline gives CDR1 SQVTM, CDR2 ANQGSEA. The CDR3 nucleotides are TGCAGCGCAAACAGGGGGTCAATTGAGCAGTTCTTC. Translation: CSANRGSIEQFF.

This clone was seen a handful of times. Here the CDR3 DNA reads TGTGCCATCAGGGAGGGTGACAGGCGGTCGTCATGGGGCTACACCTTC. Its translation is CAIREGDRRSSWGYTF. The chain joins TRBV10-3 to TRBJ1-2; D is perhaps TRBD1 (6 bases). Germline values: CDR1 ENHRY, CDR2 SYGVKD. This CDR3 is 16 amino acids long. V gave up 6 bases and J gave up 8 bases, with 25 bases separating them.

V and J are TRBV7-8 and TRBJ1-5; TRBD1 is a possible D gene (6 bases). Between the trimmed V and J ends, which lost 0 bases and 14 bases, there was a span of 17 bases. The CDR3 contains 14 residues. Germline CDR1 is SGHVS and CDR2 is FQNEAQ. DNA of the CDR3: TGTGCCAGCAGCTTAGCTCGGAAGACAGGCAAAAAGCATTTT. This codes for CASSLARKTGKKHF.

This clone was found a few times. The chain employs TRBV10-2 and TRBJ2-7; weak D call: TRBD2 (7 bases). V shed 2 bases and J shed 6 bases, with 14 bases lying between them. Germline V gives CDR1 WSHSY, CDR2 SAAADI. CDR3 size: 14 residues. The CDR3 here is CASSEAGAGAEQYV. The CDR3 DNA follows: TGCGCCAGCAGTGAGGCGGGGGCGGGGGCCGAGCAGTACGTC.

The count of this clone is one. V usage is TRBV4-1 and J usage is TRBJ2-5; perhaps TRBD2 as D (7 bases). Germline V gives CDR1 MGHRA, CDR2 YSYEKL. The V gene lost 0 bases and the J gene lost 6 bases, with 17 bases spanning the gap. CDR3 length: 16 residues. This CDR3 is CASSQEGGGAGQTQYF. In DNA, the CDR3 is TGCGCCAGCAGCCAAGAGGGAGGGGGGGCCGGACAGACCCAGTACTTC.

The chain links TRBV24-1 to TRBJ1-3; the D is unclear. V was shortened by 7 bases and J by 7 bases, with 7 bases between the two germline ends. The CDR3 runs to 11 residues. Looked up from germline, CDR1 is KGHDR and CDR2 is SFDVKD. CDR3 nucleotides: TGTGCCACCAGCAACAGCAACACCATATATTTT. Its translation is CATSNSNTIYF.

The rearrangement uses TRBV5-1 and TRBJ1-6; tentative D call: TRBD1 (6 bases). Trimming removed 4 bases from V and 7 bases from J, with 15 bases in between. Germline CDR1 SGHRS, CDR2 YFSETQ. The CDR3 loop spans 15 amino acids. The chain's CDR3 is CASSRPRTENSPLHF. CDR3 coding DNA: TGCGCCAGCAGCCGCCCCCGGACAGAAAATTCACCCCTCCACTTT.

The rearrangement uses TRBV7-2 and TRBJ2-7, with 7 bases identical to TRBD2. V shed 3 bases and J 4 bases; nucleotides not matched to a gene: 12. The germline gives CDR1 SGHTA, CDR2 FQGNSA. CDR3 length: 16 residues. CDR3: CASSFLASGATYEQYF. For the CDR3, the DNA is TGTGCCAGCAGCTTTCTTGCCAGCGGGGCAACATACGAGCAGTACTTC.

V and J are TRBV10-1 and TRBJ1-1; tentatively, D is TRBD1 (5 bases). The CDR3 consists of 13 residues. The V gene's germline CDR1 is WNHNN and CDR2 SYGVQD (reference sequence). The V end lost 8 bases, the J end lost 5 bases, and 15 bases lay between the germline ends. The CDR3 DNA is TGCGCCAGCTCCGCGGCCCGGACAACTGAAGCTTTCTTT. Its protein is CASSAARTTEAFF.

The chain has TRBV10-2 and TRBJ1-2, with 7 bases identical to TRBD1. Trimming at V came to 4 bases and at J to 4 bases, leaving 15 bases not matched to a gene. Germline-derived CDR1 and CDR2 are WSHSY and SAAADI. CDR3 length equals 17 residues. CDR3 nucleotide sequence: TGCGCCAGCAGTGCGGGGACAGCTCCCCTCGGGGGCTATGGCTACACCTTC. Amino acids: CASSAGTAPLGGYGYTF.

The chain combines TRBV19 with TRBJ1-2; no definite D call. CDR3 length: 14 amino acids. The V end lost 0 bases, the J end lost 8 bases, and 13 bases lay between the germline ends. Germline assignment: CDR1 LNHDA and CDR2 SQIVND (reference sequence). CDR3 residues: CASSIESGSPGYTF. CDR3 DNA sequence: TGTGCCAGTAGTATAGAGTCAGGCAGCCCCGGCTACACCTTC.

The J gene is TRBJ1-4, the V gene TRBV18, with 7 bases lining up with TRBD1. Germline assignment: CDR1 KGHSH and CDR2 LQKENI. This CDR3 contains 13 residues. The ends lost 6 bases at V and 8 bases at J; junction bases unmatched: 6. DNA for the CDR3: TGTGCCAGCTCCCGAGGGGGCGAGGAAAAACTGTTTTTT. This sequence encodes CASSRGGEEKLFF.

The chain couples TRBV30 to TRBJ1-3, with D maybe TRBD1 (5 bases). The germline V gene has CDR1 GTSNPN and CDR2 SVGIG (reference sequence). This CDR3 region has 16 residues. Trimming shortened V by 1 base and J by 0 bases, and 13 bases separated the two germline ends. The CDR3 reads CAWSGPDTFSGNTIYF. The CDR3 DNA is TGTGCCTGGAGTGGACCGGACACTTTCTCTGGAAACACCATATATTTT.

V usage is TRBV6-5 and J usage is TRBJ2-7; perhaps TRBD2 as D (5 bases). The CDR3 runs 15 residues. Germline-derived CDR1 and CDR2 are MNHEY and SVGAGI. Trimming pared 3 bases from V and 2 bases from J, leaving 14 bases between. The chain's CDR3 is CASSYSALSPYEQYF. For the CDR3, the DNA is TGTGCCAGCAGTTATAGCGCTTTGTCCCCCTACGAGCAGTACTTC.

This chain connects TRBV30 to TRBJ2-5; a possible D gene is TRBD1 (7 bases). Trimming removed 3 bases at V and 5 bases at J, with 10 bases between. The CDR3 totals 12 residues. Germline values: CDR1 GTSNPN, CDR2 SVGIG (reference sequence). The CDR3 nucleotides are TGTGCCTGGAGGGCAGGGGGGGAGACCCAGTACTTC. Amino acid sequence: CAWRAGGETQYF.

V and J are TRBV7-2 and TRBJ1-1, with D perhaps matching TRBD1 (6 bases). Germline assignment: CDR1 SGHTA and CDR2 FQGNSA. The CDR3 extends over 14 amino acids. V was trimmed by 5 bases and J by 0 bases, leaving 10 bases between them. The CDR3 is CASSRGAMNTEAFF. DNA for the CDR3: TGTGCCAGCAGCCGGGGGGCCATGAACACTGAAGCTTTCTTT.

This clone has just one count. The chain recombines TRBV19 with TRBJ1-2; D gene uncertain. The V and J ends lost 3 bases and 2 bases respectively, with 7 bases between them. There are 13 residues in the CDR3. Germline-derived CDR1 and CDR2 are LNHDA and SQIVND (reference sequence). The CDR3 bases are TGTGCCAGTAGTATCGAACAGAACTATGGCTACACCTTC. This encodes CASSIEQNYGYTF.

The chain combines TRBV30 with TRBJ2-1, with 14 bases fitting TRBD2. The CDR3 covers 16 residues. Trimming cost V 0 bases and J 8 bases; bases outside gene matches: 6. Germline-derived CDR1 and CDR2 are GTSNPN and SVGIG (reference sequence). CDR3 nucleotides: TGTGCCTGGAGTGTAGGACTAGCGGGGGGCTTGGATGAGCAGTTCTTC. Amino acids: CAWSVGLAGGLDEQFF.

V gene TRBV27 combines with J gene TRBJ2-6, with D tentatively TRBD1 (6 bases). The CDR3 has 16 amino acids. Trimming took off 5 bases at V and 3 bases at J, with 14 bases between the two ends. CDR1 and CDR2 (germline): MNHEY, SMNVEV (reference sequence). The CDR3: CASSEAGESGANVLTF. The DNA of the CDR3 is TGTGCCAGCAGTGAGGCAGGGGAAAGTGGGGCCAACGTCCTGACTTTC.

This chain's CDR3 is CAWTGEIIYTGELFF. DNA for the CDR3: TGTGCCTGGACAGGGGAAATAATATACACCGGGGAGCTGTTTTTT. The genes are TRBV30 and TRBJ2-2; D possibly corresponds to TRBD1 (6 bases). The CDR3 contains 15 residues. The germline V and J ends were trimmed by 4 bases and 3 bases, with 15 bases remaining between them. The germline CDR1 and CDR2 sequences are GTSNPN and SVGIG (reference sequence).

V and J are TRBV6-6 and TRBJ2-3, with D perhaps matching TRBD1 (6 bases). V was shortened by 2 bases and J by 3 bases, with 15 bases between the two germline ends. The CDR3 has 16 amino acids. CDR1 and CDR2 (germline): MNHNY, SVGAGI (reference sequence). The CDR3 DNA reads as TGTGCCAGCAGTTACCGGACAGAAACGTTGACAGATACGCAGTATTTT. This encodes CASSYRTETLTDTQYF.